A single sample gave rise to the 22 T cell receptor beta chains below, sequenced in a study of identical twins. Each CDR3 protein is one row after TCRdb ran MiXCR on the 5' RACE reads. The sample yields some 1,600,000 distinct CDR3 sequences, more than 30% seen once. The source material was cord blood. All receptors come from a newborn girl in good health.

V and J are TRBV28 and TRBJ2-1; 9 bases align to TRBD2. Trimming at V came to 7 bases and at J to 4 bases, leaving 23 bases not matched to a gene. There are 20 residues in the CDR3. Germline-derived CDR1 and CDR2 are MDHEN and SYDVKM. CDR3 coding DNA: TGTGCCAGCACTCAAACAGGTTTTGGGGTTAGCGGGAGCGGGTACAATGAGCAGTTCTTC. It codes for CASTQTGFGVSGSGYNEQFF.

This clonotype was seen only a few times. This sequence joins TRBV24-1 and TRBJ2-5; TRBD1 matches at 11 bases. The V and J ends lost 4 bases and 2 bases, in that order; junction bases with no gene match: 5. Germline CDR1 reads KGHDR; CDR2 reads SFDVKD. The CDR3 is made up of 16 amino acids. CDR3 DNA: TGTGCCACCAGTGACTCCGGGACAGGGGGGCAAGAGACCCAGTACTTC. Translation: CATSDSGTGGQETQYF.

The chain has TRBV10-3 and TRBJ1-4, with D perhaps TRBD1 (6 bases). This CDR3 is 11 amino acids long. Trimming pared 10 bases from V and 4 bases from J, leaving 7 bases between. Germline-derived CDR1 and CDR2 are ENHRY and SYGVKD. CDR3 nucleotides: TGTGCCACCAGGGGTAATGAAAAACTGTTTTTT. Amino acid sequence: CATRGNEKLFF.

The J gene is TRBJ2-7, the V gene TRBV3-1; unclear D gene. CDR3 length equals 12 residues. Germline-derived CDR1 and CDR2 are LGHDT and YNNKEL (reference sequence). The V end was cut by 4 bases, the J end by 7 bases, with 11 bases between. In DNA form, the CDR3 reads TGTGCCAGCAGCCTGCGCCCCGGTGAGCAGTACTTC. It yields the protein CASSLRPGEQYF.

The CDR3 DNA follows: TGTGCCAGCTCACCTGCCGGGACAGCCCTTAATGAAAAACTGTTTTTT. Residues: CASSPAGTALNEKLFF. V usage is TRBV18 and J usage is TRBJ1-4, with 7 bases lining up with TRBD1. Trimming removed 3 bases from V and 4 bases from J; junction bases left unmatched: 8. Germline V gene lookup returns CDR1 KGHSH and CDR2 LQKENI. The CDR3 loop spans 16 amino acids.

Remarks on this clonotype: The junction departs from germline at one end; a sequencing error may be responsible. This chain uses TRBV7-9 with TRBJ2-1; TRBD2 matches 7 bases. The V gene's germline CDR1 is SEHNR and CDR2 FQNEAQ (reference sequence). The CDR3 has 18 amino acids. The CDR3 sequence: CAGSLLRIPGLPYNEQFF. The CDR3 DNA follows: TGTGCCGGCAGCTTATTAAGAATCCCGGGACTACCCTACAATGAGCAGTTCTTC. Variable domain in full (rest from reference TRBV7-9 and TRBJ2-1): DTGVSQNPRHKITKRGQNVTFRCDPISEHNRLYWYRQTLGQGPEFLTYFQNEAQLEKSRLLSDRFSAERPKGSFSTLEIQRTEQGDSAMYLCAGSLLRIPGLPYNEQFFGPGTRLTVL.

This clonotype has ten or more counts. The genes are TRBV7-2 and TRBJ2-3, with 9 nucleotides matching TRBD2. The V gene end was trimmed by 5 bases and the J gene end by 1 base; junction bases not matched to a gene: 4. CDR1 is SGHTA and CDR2 is FQGNSA in the germline V gene. CDR3 size: 15 residues. CDR3 residues: CASSARLAGTDTQYF. The CDR3 DNA follows: TGTGCCAGCAGCGCAAGACTAGCGGGCACAGATACGCAGTATTTT.

In this sample, this clonotype turned up once. A read error may produce the germline difference seen at one junction end. The V call is TRBV27, the J call TRBJ2-4; TRBD1 might be the D (5 bases). The closer fit of TRBJ2-7 to the DNA end suggests the J call may be wrong. CDR1 is MNHEY, CDR2 SMNVEV, per germline (reference sequence). This CDR3 spans 17 amino acids. CDR3 in amino acids: CASSFRRQTRSSHEQYF. CDR3 DNA: TGTGCCAGCAGTTTTAGACGACAGACGAGGAGCTCCCACGAGCAGTACTTC.

This clonotype was recorded many times. The gene calls are TRBV20-1 and TRBJ2-1, with D perhaps matching TRBD1 or TRBD2 (6 bases each). The V end was cut by 5 bases, the J end by 4 bases, with 18 bases between. CDR1 is DFQATT and CDR2 is SNEGSKA in the germline V gene (reference sequence). The CDR3 loop spans 15 amino acids. CDR3 bases: TGCAGTGCTCTACAACAGGGAGGTTGGTACAATGAGCAGTTCTTC. This codes for CSALQQGGWYNEQFF.

This clonotype was observed at least ten times. This chain joins TRBV20-1 and TRBJ1-2; 8 bases are shared with TRBD1. V lost 3 bases to trimming and J lost 4 bases; unmatched junction nucleotides: 1. The CDR3 is 12 residues long. Germline assignment: CDR1 DFQATT and CDR2 SNEGSKA (reference sequence). The CDR3 nucleotides are TGCAGTGCTAGCGGACAGGGCTATGGCTACACCTTC. It specifies CSASGQGYGYTF.

This clonotype was observed a handful of times. This rearrangement joins TRBV27 to TRBJ2-3, with D unresolved. Trimming removed 5 bases from V and 2 bases from J, with 17 bases in between. The CDR3 totals 16 residues. CDR1 is MNHEY and CDR2 is SMNVEV in the germline V gene (reference sequence). This chain's CDR3 is CASSPGPPHLTDTQYF. CDR3 bases: TGTGCCAGCAGTCCCGGGCCACCACACCTCACAGATACGCAGTATTTT.

Notes on this clonotype: Given a much more abundant clone one base away, this may be a read error. V gene TRBV10-3 combines with J gene TRBJ2-7, with D possibly TRBD2 on 5 matching bases. Germline assignment: CDR1 ENHRY and CDR2 SYGVKD. The CDR3 sequence is 12 residues long. CDR3 nucleotides: TGTGCCACCAGTGAGACTACCTACGAGCAGTACTTC. Amino acids: CATSETTYEQYF.

The V call is TRBV10-3, the J call TRBJ2-5; 12 bases map to TRBD2. There are 15 residues in the CDR3. Per the germline V gene, CDR1 is ENHRY and CDR2 is SYGVKD. Trimming took 3 bases from V and 11 from J; bases not matched to a gene: 10. Here the CDR3 DNA reads TGTGCCATCAGTGACCCCGGACTAGCGGGAAATGAGCAGTACTTC. Its translation: CAISDPGLAGNEQYF.

This clonotype was observed a handful of times. The chain uses TRBV2 and TRBJ1-5; perhaps TRBD1 as D (5 bases). V was pared by 6 bases and J by 1 base, with 13 bases between. The CDR3 extends over 15 amino acids. Germline CDR1 is SNHLY and CDR2 is FYNNEI. The CDR3 DNA follows: TGTGCCAGCAGGAGCGGGGGGGTCAGCAATCAGCCCCAGCATTTT. Its protein is CASRSGGVSNQPQHF.

CDR3 DNA: TGTGCCAGCAGTTACCCAGGGACAGGGGGCGGCGAGCACTACTTC. Its protein is CASSYPGTGGGEHYF. The chain employs TRBV6-6 and TRBJ2-4; 12 nucleotides agree with TRBD1. In germline, CDR1 is MNHNY, CDR2 SVGAGI (reference sequence). CDR3 length equals 15 residues. The junction had 12 bases not matched to a gene; V was cut back by 2 bases and J by 16 bases.

The chain is built from TRBV10-2 and TRBJ2-3; D is possibly TRBD2 (7 bases). V lost 6 bases to trimming and J lost 7 bases, with 17 bases between them. This CDR3 has 14 amino acids. CDR1 WSHSY and CDR2 SAAADI come from the germline V gene. CDR3 in amino acids: CASSQEGGPYTQYF. In DNA, the CDR3 is TGCGCCAGCAGCCAGGAGGGGGGGCCTTATACGCAGTATTTT.

The rearrangement uses TRBV27 and TRBJ2-1; TRBD2 might be the D (5 bases). Germline V gene sequence: CDR1 MNHEY, CDR2 SMNVEV (reference sequence). V lost 5 bases and J 3 bases, leaving 14 bases between the germline ends. This CDR3 contains 15 residues. The CDR3 DNA is TGTGCCAGCAGTCTCTTAGGACTCCACTACAATGAGCAGTTCTTC. Encoded protein: CASSLLGLHYNEQFF.

This clonotype came up a few times. This rearrangement joins TRBV28 to TRBJ1-1, with D unresolved. Trimming left V 2 bases short and J 0 bases short, with 10 bases between. Germline CDR1 and CDR2: MDHEN and SYDVKM. The CDR3 consists of 15 residues. The CDR3 region is CASSLEVPMNTEAFF. CDR3 DNA: TGTGCCAGCAGTTTAGAGGTGCCGATGAACACTGAAGCTTTCTTT.

Points on this clonotype: Given a much more abundant clone one base away, this may be a read error. The genes are TRBV29-1 and TRBJ1-6, with a possible D match to TRBD1 (5 bases). This CDR3 has 12 amino acids. CDR1 and CDR2 (germline): SQVTM, ANQGSEA. The CDR3: CSVGQGNSLLHF. CDR3 sequence (DNA): TGCAGCGTTGGGCAGGGAAATTCACTCCTCCACTTT.

The genes are TRBV12-3 or TRBV12-4 and TRBJ2-3, with TRBD2 identical over 8 bases. J lost 1 base, V lost 3 bases, and 6 bases had no gene match. This CDR3 is built from 16 residues. This chain's CDR3 is CASSFGLAGRTDTQYF. CDR3 nucleotide sequence: TGTGCCAGCAGTTTTGGGCTAGCGGGCCGCACAGATACGCAGTATTTT.

This clonotype was detected ten times or more. This rearrangement joins TRBV12-3 or TRBV12-4 to TRBJ1-2, with 10 bases identical to TRBD1. The J segment lost 4 bases and the V segment lost 0 bases, leaving 8 bases of the junction unmatched. This CDR3 is built from 17 residues. CDR3 DNA: TGTGCCAGCAGTTTAGCCGGGGACAGGGGTTTAAGCTATGGCTACACCTTC. This gives the protein CASSLAGDRGLSYGYTF.

The chain is built from TRBV20-1 and TRBJ1-1; TRBD1 matches at 7 bases. J lost 8 bases, V lost 0 bases, and 6 bases had no gene match. The CDR3 has 13 amino acids. Germline-derived CDR1 and CDR2 are DFQATT and SNEGSKA (reference sequence). CDR3 in amino acids: CSARDLMDREAFF. CDR3 coding DNA: TGCAGTGCTAGAGATCTTATGGACAGGGAAGCTTTCTTT.